The present TCR beta chain was sequenced within a study of identifying expanded T cells in peripheral blood. Generated by immunoSEQ multiplex PCR, the TCRdb table keeps only in-frame clones and is missing some. Of under 130,000 clones listed, 85% to 90% were seen once; the top ten hold 16%. Germline V gives CDR1 MNHEY, CDR2 SVGAGI. V was clipped by 4 bases and J by 6 bases, with 11 bases between them. The CDR3 sequence is 13 residues long. The chain couples TRBV6-5 to TRBJ2-3; D remains ambiguous. This TCR was recovered from a person aged 18-70 years in good health. The sequencing input was blood. In nucleotides, the CDR3 is TGTGCCAGCAGTTTTAGGGTGGCGGATACGCAGTATTTT. Translation: CASSFRVADTQYF.